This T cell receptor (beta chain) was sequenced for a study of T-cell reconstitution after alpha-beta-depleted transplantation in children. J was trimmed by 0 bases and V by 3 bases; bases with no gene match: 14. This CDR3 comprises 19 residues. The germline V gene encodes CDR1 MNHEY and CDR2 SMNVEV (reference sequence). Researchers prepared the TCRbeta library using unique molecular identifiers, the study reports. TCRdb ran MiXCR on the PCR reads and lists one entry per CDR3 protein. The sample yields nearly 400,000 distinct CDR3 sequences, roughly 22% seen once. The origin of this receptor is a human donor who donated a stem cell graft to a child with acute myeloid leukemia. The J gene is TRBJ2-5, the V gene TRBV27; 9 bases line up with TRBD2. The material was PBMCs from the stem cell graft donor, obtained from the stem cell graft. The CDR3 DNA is TGTGCCAGCAGTTTCTCGGGCGGGAGGGCCCGATGGTACCAAGAGACCCAGTACTTC. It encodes CASSFSGGRARWYQETQYF.